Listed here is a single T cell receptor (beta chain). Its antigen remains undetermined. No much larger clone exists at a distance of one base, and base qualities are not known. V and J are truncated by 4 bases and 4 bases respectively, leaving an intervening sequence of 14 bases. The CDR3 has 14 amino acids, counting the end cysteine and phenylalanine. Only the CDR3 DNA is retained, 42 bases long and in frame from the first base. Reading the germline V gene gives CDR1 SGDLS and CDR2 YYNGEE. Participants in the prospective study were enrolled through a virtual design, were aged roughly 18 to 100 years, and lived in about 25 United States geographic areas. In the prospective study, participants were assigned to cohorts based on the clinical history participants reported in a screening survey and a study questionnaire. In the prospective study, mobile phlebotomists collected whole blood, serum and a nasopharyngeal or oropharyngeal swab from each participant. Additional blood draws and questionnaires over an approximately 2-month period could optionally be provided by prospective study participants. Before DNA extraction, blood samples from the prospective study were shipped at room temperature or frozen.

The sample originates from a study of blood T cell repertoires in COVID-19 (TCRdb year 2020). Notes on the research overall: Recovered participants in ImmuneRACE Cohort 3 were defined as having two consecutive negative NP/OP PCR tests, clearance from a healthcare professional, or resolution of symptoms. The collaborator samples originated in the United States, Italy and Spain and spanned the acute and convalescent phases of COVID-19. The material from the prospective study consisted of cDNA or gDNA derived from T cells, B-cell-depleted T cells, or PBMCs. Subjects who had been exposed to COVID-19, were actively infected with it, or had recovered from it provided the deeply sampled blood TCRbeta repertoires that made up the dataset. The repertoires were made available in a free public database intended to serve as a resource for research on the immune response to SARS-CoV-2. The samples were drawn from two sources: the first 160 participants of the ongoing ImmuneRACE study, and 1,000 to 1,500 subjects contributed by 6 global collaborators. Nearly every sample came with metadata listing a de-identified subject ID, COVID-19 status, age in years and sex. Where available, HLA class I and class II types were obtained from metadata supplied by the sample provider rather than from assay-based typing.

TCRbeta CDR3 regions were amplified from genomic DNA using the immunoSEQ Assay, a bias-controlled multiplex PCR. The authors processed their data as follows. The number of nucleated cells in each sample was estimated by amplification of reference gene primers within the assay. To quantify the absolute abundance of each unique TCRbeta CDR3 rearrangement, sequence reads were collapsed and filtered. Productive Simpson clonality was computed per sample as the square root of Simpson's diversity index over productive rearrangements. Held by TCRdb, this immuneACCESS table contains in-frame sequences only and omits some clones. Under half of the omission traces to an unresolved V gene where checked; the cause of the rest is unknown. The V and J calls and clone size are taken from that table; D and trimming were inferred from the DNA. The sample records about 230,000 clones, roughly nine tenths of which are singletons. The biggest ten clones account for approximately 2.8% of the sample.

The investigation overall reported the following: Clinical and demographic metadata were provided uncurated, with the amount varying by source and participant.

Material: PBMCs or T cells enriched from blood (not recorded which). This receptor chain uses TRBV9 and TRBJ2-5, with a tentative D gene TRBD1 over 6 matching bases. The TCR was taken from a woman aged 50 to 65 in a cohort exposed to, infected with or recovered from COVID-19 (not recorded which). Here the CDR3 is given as CASSRGGNGETQYF. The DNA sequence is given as TGTGCCAGCAGCCGAGGGGGAAACGGAGAGACCCAGTACTTC.